The subject of this entry is one T cell receptor beta chain. The germline V gene has CDR1 SEHNR and CDR2 FQNEAQ (reference sequence). V gave up 2 bases and J gave up 5 bases; unmatched junction bases: 8. The CDR3 has 16 residues. The data were taken from a study of blood T cell repertoires in COVID-19. Study overall: The study drew acute and convalescent COVID-19 samples from the United States, Italy and Spain.

Some clones are missing from TCRdb's copy, which holds only in-frame ones; the method was immunoSEQ multiplex PCR. The sample has fewer than 350,000 clones; approximately 86% are singletons. This clonotype was sampled from a man aged 35 to 55 with active or convalescent COVID-19. V is TRBV7-9 and J is TRBJ2-5; 10 positions agree with TRBD2. Sequences were obtained from peripheral blood. CDR3 amino acids: CASSLTTSGAVETQYF. As DNA, the CDR3 is TGTGCCAGCAGCTTAACAACTAGCGGGGCCGTTGAGACCCAGTACTTC.